A selection of T cell receptor beta chains follows, all from one sample in a study of CD8 T cells in ankylosing spondylitis. TCRdb re-called the 5' RACE reads with MiXCR, one entry per CDR3 protein. This sample has around 130,000 distinct CDR3 sequences, with approximately 17% found just once. The sample was blood, either unsorted or a sorted T cell fraction (not recorded which). All receptors derive from a male donor with ankylosing spondylitis. Both conserved end residues are part of each CDR3.

j_call | v_call | cdr3_aa
TRBJ2-3 | TRBV3-1 | CASSQFLSIAGGEVADTQYF
TRBJ2-2 | TRBV7-9 | CASSPREGPNTGELFF
TRBJ2-7 | TRBV6-2/TRBV6-3 | CASSIRLAGAPYEQYF
TRBJ2-1 | TRBV20-1 | CSARGGLAGSSYNEQFF
TRBJ2-7 | TRBV5-1 | CASSPGQGIDEQYF
TRBJ2-7 | TRBV6-5 | CASRSQGYEQYF
TRBJ1-1 | TRBV14 | CASSQDWGGNTEAFF
TRBJ2-4 | TRBV11-2 | CASSSPLTSGRWGGIQYF
TRBJ1-2 | TRBV10-3 | CATLTRGALDYTF
TRBJ2-1 | TRBV6-2/TRBV6-3 | CASSYSTGTNEQFF
TRBJ2-1 | TRBV9 | CASSVGGDSSYNEQFF
TRBJ1-2 | TRBV12-3/TRBV12-4 | CASTLGIGAFNYGYTF
TRBJ2-1 | TRBV9 | CASSGVGRRDYQHISYNEQFF
TRBJ1-1 | TRBV24-1 | CATSDTGNTEAFF
TRBJ2-3 | TRBV7-2 | CASSSVGQYTDTQYF
TRBJ1-6 | TRBV2 | CASKGQRYSYNSPLHF
TRBJ2-2 | TRBV7-3 | CASSQITGELFF
TRBJ2-7 | TRBV5-1 | CTSSSGLAAREQYF
TRBJ2-1 | TRBV2 | CASNGRGSYNEQFF
TRBJ2-5 | TRBV5-1 | CASTQALQETQYF
TRBJ2-1 | TRBV6-2/TRBV6-3 | CASSYSFSGSDEQFF
TRBJ2-2 | TRBV5-6 | CASSLATGRSTGELFF
TRBJ2-7 | TRBV29-1 | CSVTGTSAGYEQYF
TRBJ2-1 | TRBV5-6 | CASSPEGRGRAYNEQFF